Included here is one TCR beta chain sequence, with context. No antigen is known for it. V lost 9 bases and J 4 bases, leaving 13 bases between the germline ends. CDR1 and CDR2 (germline): SGHAT, FQNNGV. The length of the CDR3 is 12 residues. A multiplex PCR was run with 60 Vbeta primers and 13 Jbeta primers. The repertoire was sequenced with immunoSEQ multiplex PCR; TCRdb's copy has only in-frame clones and lacks some. The repertoire holds around 190,000 clones, roughly 85% seen once, with approximately 2.1% in the top ten. This entry is derived from a study of cytomegalovirus exposure and HLA in healthy donors. Study background: Clustering assigned 81% of the approximately 400 genotyped donors to the Caucasian-associated ancestry cluster. Study-wide results and limits: Reportedly, TCR beta sequences accurately predicted HLA-A and HLA-B alleles in most subjects. A previous analysis found most TCR beta V segments productive roughly 87% or roughly 30% of the time. Later analysis indicated greater clonal expansion among HLA-associated TCR beta chains than among equally common other chains.

Sequencing was performed on PBMCs. This receptor was obtained from a woman aged 45-65 years in good health and CMV-seronegative. The rearrangement uses TRBV11-2 and TRBJ2-7; a weak D match, TRBD2 (6 bases). CDR3 nucleotides: TGTGCCAGTTCGGGACTCAATTACGAGCAGTACTTC. This encodes CASSGLNYEQYF.